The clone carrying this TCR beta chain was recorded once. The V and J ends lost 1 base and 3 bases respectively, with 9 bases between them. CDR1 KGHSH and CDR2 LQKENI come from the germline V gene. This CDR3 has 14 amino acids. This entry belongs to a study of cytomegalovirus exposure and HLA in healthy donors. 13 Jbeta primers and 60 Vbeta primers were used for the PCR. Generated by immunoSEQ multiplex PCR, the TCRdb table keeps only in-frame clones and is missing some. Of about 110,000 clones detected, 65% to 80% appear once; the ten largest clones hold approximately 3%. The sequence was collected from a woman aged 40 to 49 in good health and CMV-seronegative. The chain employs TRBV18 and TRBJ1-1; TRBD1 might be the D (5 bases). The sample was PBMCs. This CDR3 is CASSPRGGDTEAFF. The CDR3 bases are TGTGCCAGCTCACCACGGGGAGGGGACACTGAAGCTTTCTTT. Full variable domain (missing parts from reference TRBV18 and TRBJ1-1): NAGVMQNPRHLVRRRGQEARLRCSPMKGHSHVYWYRQLPEEGLKFMVYLQKENIIDESGMPKERFSAEFPKEGPSILRIQQVVRGDSAAYFCASSPRGGDTEAFFGQGTRLTVV.